Presented here are 5 T cell receptor beta chains from one specimen sequenced in a study of control samples from healthy donors and cancer patients. This table comes from immunoSEQ multiplex PCR, and its TCRdb copy is limited to in-frame clones, with some not included. The sample includes just over 150,000 clones, approximately 93% of them seen just once. Material for sequencing was blood. The receptors were sampled from a woman aged 40-49 years in good health.

The genes are TRBV9 and TRBJ1-1; no clear D gene. V lost 4 bases and J lost 4, with 11 bases in between. CDR1 is SGDLS and CDR2 is YYNGEE in the germline V gene. This CDR3 is 13 amino acids long. CDR3 loop: CASSRGGITEAFF. The DNA of the CDR3 is TGTGCCAGCAGCCGTGGAGGGATCACTGAAGCTTTCTTT.

The gene calls are TRBV11-3 and TRBJ1-1; 7 bases align to TRBD1. The V gene's germline CDR1 is SGHNT and CDR2 YENEEA. CDR3 length equals 14 residues. Germline trimming cut 3 bases from V and 1 base from J; bases unmatched to any gene: 2. Written as DNA, the CDR3 is TGTGCCAGCAGCTTGTCAGGGGGGAACACTGAAGCTTTCTTT. Translating it yields CASSLSGGNTEAFF.

The J gene is TRBJ1-4, the V gene TRBV7-2; possibly TRBD1 for D (5 bases). V shed 1 base and J shed 8 bases, with 17 bases lying between them. The CDR3 has 16 residues. Germline CDR1 is SGHTA and CDR2 is FQGNSA. Here the CDR3 DNA reads TGTGCCAGCAGCTTAGTGTCTGGTCAGGGAAGGGAAAAACTGTTTTTT. Amino acid sequence: CASSLVSGQGREKLFF.

This clone was detected only once. This chain links TRBV11-2 with TRBJ2-1; D possibly corresponds to TRBD1 (5 bases). This CDR3 is built from 16 residues. The germline V and J ends were trimmed by 6 bases and 9 bases, with 24 bases remaining between them. Germline V gene data show CDR1 as SGHAT and CDR2 as FQNNGV. Here the CDR3 DNA reads TGTGCCAGCAGTCGTTCAGGGATGGTTATGATCAGTGAGCAGTTCTTC. The encoded protein is CASSRSGMVMISEQFF.

This clone was recorded a few times. The CDR3 DNA reads as TGTGCCAGCAGCCCTAGGGGGGAAGAAGCTTTCTTT. Protein product: CASSPRGEEAFF. V and J are TRBV5-6 and TRBJ1-1; a weak D match, TRBD1 (6 bases). Germline V gives CDR1 SGHDT, CDR2 YYEEEE. This CDR3 has 12 amino acids. Trimming cost V 4 bases and J 8 bases, with 12 bases left between them.